The T cell receptor (beta chain) under discussion was sequenced for a study of breast tumors, draining lymph nodes, adjacent tissues. This clonotype came up many times. Germline loops: CDR1 LGHNA, CDR2 YSLEER. The CDR3 runs to 16 residues. Trimming cost V 0 bases and J 1 base; bases outside gene matches: 3. Axillary draining lymph nodes of breast cancer patients supplied the node samples. TCRdb recomputed calls from the multiplex PCR reads with MiXCR, one row per CDR3 protein. Of about 230,000 distinct CDR3 sequences listed, about 30% are singletons. The sequence was obtained from a female donor with breast cancer. Some clones in this sample may be carry-over from other donors' samples. Sample: axillary lymph node tissue. The chain is built from TRBV4-3 and TRBJ2-3; 8 nucleotides line up with TRBD1. The chain's CDR3 is CASSQEDRVGTDTQYF. Written as DNA, the CDR3 is TGCGCCAGCAGCCAAGAGGACAGGGTTGGCACAGATACGCAGTATTTT.